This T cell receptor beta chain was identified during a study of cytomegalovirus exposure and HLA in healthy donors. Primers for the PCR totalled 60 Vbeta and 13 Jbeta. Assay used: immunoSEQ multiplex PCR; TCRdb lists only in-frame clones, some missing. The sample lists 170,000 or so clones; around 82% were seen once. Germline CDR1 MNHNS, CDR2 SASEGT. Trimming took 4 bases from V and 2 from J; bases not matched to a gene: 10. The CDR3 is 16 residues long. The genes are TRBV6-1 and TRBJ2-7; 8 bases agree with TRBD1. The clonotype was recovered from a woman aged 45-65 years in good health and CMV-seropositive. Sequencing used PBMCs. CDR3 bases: TGTGCCAGCAGTGGACAGTTCCGGGACAGGACCTACGAGCAGTACTTC. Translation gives CASSGQFRDRTYEQYF.